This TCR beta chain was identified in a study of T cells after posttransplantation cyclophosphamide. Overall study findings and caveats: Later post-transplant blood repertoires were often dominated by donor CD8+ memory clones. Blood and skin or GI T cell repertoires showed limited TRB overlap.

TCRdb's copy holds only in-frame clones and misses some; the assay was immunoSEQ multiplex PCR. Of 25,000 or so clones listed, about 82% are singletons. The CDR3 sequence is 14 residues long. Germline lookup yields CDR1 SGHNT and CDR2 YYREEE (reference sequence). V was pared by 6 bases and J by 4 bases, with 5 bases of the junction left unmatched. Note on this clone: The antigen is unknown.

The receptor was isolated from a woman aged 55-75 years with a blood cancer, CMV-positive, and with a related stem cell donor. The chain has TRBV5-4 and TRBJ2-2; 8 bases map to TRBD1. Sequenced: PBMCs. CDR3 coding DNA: TGTGCCAGCAACCGGGACAGGCCCACCGGGGAGCTGTTTTTT. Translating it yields CASNRDRPTGELFF. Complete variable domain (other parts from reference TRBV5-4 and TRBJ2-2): ETGVTQSPTHLIKTRGQQVTLRCSSQSGHNTVSWYQQALGQGPQFIFQYYREEENGRGNFPPRFSGLQFPNYSSELNVNALELDDSALYLCASNRDRPTGELFFGEGSRLTVL.